The 28 T cell receptor beta chains in this list originate from one sample, sequenced in a study of shared T cell receptors in the human thymus. The assay was immunoSEQ multiplex PCR, and TCRdb's table has in-frame clones only and misses some. Of some 640,000 clones listed, more than 70% are singletons. These data were also filed under a second study, of human thymus T cells.

Sequences were obtained from thymocytes. These receptors came from a boy younger than two with a congenital heart defect.

The V gene is TRBV7-9, the J gene TRBJ2-5; 9 nucleotides match TRBD2. V shed 5 bases and J 5 bases; nucleotides not matched to a gene: 15. There are 17 residues in the CDR3. Germline CDR1 is SEHNR and CDR2 is FQNEAQ (reference sequence). CDR3 sequence (DNA): TGTGCCAGCAGCCTAGGGATAGCGGGAGCGGGGGTGGAGACCCAGTACTTC. Its translation is CASSLGIAGAGVETQYF.

This clone has only a few counts. The chain links TRBV7-3 to TRBJ2-3; 9 nucleotides match TRBD1. CDR1 is SGHTA and CDR2 is FQGTGA in the germline V gene. The CDR3 sequence is 15 residues long. Trimming took 3 bases from V and 2 from J; bases not matched to a gene: 3. CDR3 residues: CASSLGQGNTDTQYF. CDR3 nucleotide sequence: TGTGCCAGCAGCTTGGGACAGGGAAACACAGATACGCAGTATTTT.

CDR3 region: CASSFQGMTDTQYF. The CDR3 DNA reads as TGTGCCAGCAGCTTCCAGGGGATGACAGATACGCAGTATTTT. The rearrangement uses TRBV5-4 and TRBJ2-3; D perhaps matches TRBD1 (6 bases). The CDR3 is made up of 14 amino acids. In germline, CDR1 is SGHNT, CDR2 YYREEE (reference sequence). V was pared by 2 bases and J by 3 bases, with 10 bases between.

The V and J genes are TRBV4-3 and TRBJ2-7; the D gene is possibly TRBD1 (6 bases). The CDR3 has 19 residues. The germline V gene encodes CDR1 LGHNA and CDR2 YSLEER. The V end lost 4 bases, the J end lost 3 bases, and 28 bases lay between the germline ends. The CDR3 reads CASSPAQITGLEGRYEQYF. CDR3 nucleotide sequence: TGCGCCAGCAGCCCGGCCCAAATAACAGGGCTTGAAGGTCGCTACGAGCAGTACTTC.

The V call is TRBV13, the J call TRBJ1-1, with D possibly being TRBD1 (5 bases). The CDR3 extends over 14 amino acids. Deletions cut 2 bases from V and 2 bases from J, with 9 bases between. CDR1 and CDR2 (germline): PRHDT, FYEKMQ (reference sequence). This chain's CDR3 is CASSLRRGNTEAFF. CDR3 nucleotide sequence: TGTGCCAGCAGCTTAAGGAGGGGAAACACTGAAGCTTTCTTT.

The count of this clone is one. V gene TRBV7-9 combines with J gene TRBJ2-7; D is unresolved. This CDR3 region has 15 residues. Trimming removed 5 bases at V and 5 bases at J, with 19 bases between. Germline-derived CDR1 and CDR2 are SEHNR and FQNEAQ (reference sequence). DNA of the CDR3: TGTGCCAGCAGCCAAGAGCTTCCCTCCTGTGACGAGCAGTACTTC. It encodes CASSQELPSCDEQYF.

The chain has TRBV20-1 and TRBJ1-1, with D perhaps TRBD1 (5 bases). The CDR3 consists of 11 residues. The V and J ends lost 6 bases and 8 bases respectively, with 13 bases between them. From germline, CDR1 is DFQATT and CDR2 SNEGSKA (reference sequence). This chain's CDR3 is CSAPKGMEAFF. The CDR3 DNA reads as TGCAGTGCGCCTAAGGGGATGGAAGCTTTCTTT.

The chain combines TRBV14 with TRBJ1-1; TRBD1 might be the D (6 bases). V lost 4 bases and J lost 0, with 27 bases in between. CDR3 length: 20 amino acids. CDR1 and CDR2 from the germline V gene are SGHDN and FVKESK. In nucleotides, the CDR3 is TGTGCCAGCAGCCCAAGATTACACAGGGCTCTGGGCCTGATGAACACTGAAGCTTTCTTT. The encoded protein is CASSPRLHRALGLMNTEAFF.

The rearrangement joins TRBV5-1 to TRBJ1-6; 7 bases align to TRBD1. V gave up 4 bases and J gave up 8 bases; unmatched junction bases: 6. This CDR3 has 14 residues. The germline V gene encodes CDR1 SGHRS and CDR2 YFSETQ. Here the CDR3 DNA reads TGCGCCAGCAGCCTAGGGGGCTCGGATTCACCCCTCCACTTT. This sequence encodes CASSLGGSDSPLHF.

Regarding this clone: The sample carries other DNA sequences with the same CDR3. The chain joins TRBV4-3 to TRBJ1-6; D perhaps matches TRBD1 (5 bases). The CDR3 length is 17 residues. V dropped 0 bases and J dropped 9 bases, with 18 bases sitting between them. Germline CDR1 is LGHNA and CDR2 is YSLEER. The CDR3 spells CASSQDWGWGVGSPLHF. CDR3 nucleotides: TGCGCCAGCAGCCAAGATTGGGGCTGGGGCGTGGGTTCACCCCTCCACTTT.

The J gene is TRBJ1-2, the V gene TRBV9, with D perhaps TRBD1 (5 bases). V lost 2 bases and J 8 bases, leaving 13 bases between the germline ends. This CDR3 region has 13 residues. From germline, CDR1 is SGDLS and CDR2 YYNGEE. The chain's CDR3 is CASSVSQGRGYTF. CDR3 in DNA: TGTGCCAGCAGCGTGAGCCAGGGTAGAGGCTACACCTTC. Complete variable domain (other parts from reference TRBV9 and TRBJ1-2): DSGVTQTPKHLITATGQRVTLRCSPRSGDLSVYWYQQSLDQGLQFLIQYYNGEERAKGNILERFSAQQFPDLHSELNLSSLELGDSALYFCASSVSQGRGYTFGSGTRLTVV.

The CDR3 sequence: CASSQEGLSPDTQYF. CDR3 DNA sequence: TGTGCCAGCAGCCAAGAGGGACTGAGCCCAGATACGCAGTATTTT. The chain recombines TRBV4-2 with TRBJ2-3; maybe TRBD2 (6 bases). The V gene lost 0 bases and the J gene lost 4 bases, with 11 bases spanning the gap. Germline assignment: CDR1 LGHNA and CDR2 YNFKEQ. The CDR3 is made up of 15 amino acids.

This rearrangement joins TRBV4-1 to TRBJ2-1, with TRBD2 matching over 8 bases. V was clipped by 0 bases and J by 12 bases; unmatched bases: 13. This CDR3 has 16 amino acids. CDR1 is MGHRA, CDR2 YSYEKL, per germline. The CDR3 protein is CASSQDGAGAPWGQFF. The CDR3 coding sequence is TGCGCCAGCAGCCAAGACGGAGCGGGGGCCCCCTGGGGGCAGTTCTTC.

This clone was counted once. The gene calls are TRBV5-4 and TRBJ2-5, with 8 bases aligning to TRBD2. Germline trimming cut 4 bases from V and 1 base from J; bases unmatched to any gene: 12. The CDR3 covers 17 residues. The germline V gene has CDR1 SGHNT and CDR2 YYREEE (reference sequence). The CDR3 region has the DNA TGTGCCAGCAGCAACGCTGGCGGGGGGCCGACCCAAGAGACCCAGTACTTC. Amino acid sequence: CASSNAGGGPTQETQYF. Full variable domain (remainder filled in from reference TRBV5-4 and TRBJ2-5): ETGVTQSPTHLIKTRGQQVTLRCSSQSGHNTVSWYQQALGQGPQFIFQYYREEENGRGNFPPRFSGLQFPNYSSELNVNALELDDSALYLCASSNAGGGPTQETQYFGPGTRLLVL.

The J gene is TRBJ1-2, the V gene TRBV30; tentative D call: TRBD1 (5 bases). Germline values: CDR1 GTSNPN, CDR2 SVGIG (reference sequence). Between the trimmed V and J ends, which lost 2 bases and 4 bases, there was a span of 14 bases. This CDR3 comprises 14 residues. The CDR3: CAWSTRTRGYGYTF. The CDR3 nucleotides read TGTGCCTGGAGTACCCGGACACGCGGCTATGGCTACACCTTC. Looking up the rest from reference TRBV30 and TRBJ1-2 gives the full variable domain: SQTIHQWPATLVQPVGSPLSLECTVEGTSNPNLYWYRQAAGRGLQLLFYSVGIGQISSEVPQNLSASRPQDRQFILSSKKLLLSDSGFYLCAWSTRTRGYGYTFGSGTRLTVV.

The chain couples TRBV4-1 to TRBJ2-7, with D tentatively TRBD2 (8 bases). CDR3 length equals 16 residues. Per germline, CDR1 MGHRA and CDR2 YSYEKL. Between the trimmed V and J ends, which lost 0 bases and 5 bases, there was a span of 17 bases. The CDR3 region has the DNA TGCGCCAGCAGCCAAGAAAGCGGGAGACAGGGCGACGAGCAGTACTTC. This sequence encodes CASSQESGRQGDEQYF.

This chain uses TRBV9 with TRBJ2-4; 7 nucleotides line up with TRBD2. V lost 4 bases and J lost 13; bases outside the gene matches: 14. Germline assignment: CDR1 SGDLS and CDR2 YYNGEE. This CDR3 is built from 14 residues. The CDR3 region has the DNA TGTGCCAGCAGCCCACACCACGGGGGGAGCACCCAGTACTTC. Residues: CASSPHHGGSTQYF.

V is TRBV28 and J is TRBJ1-1; D not resolved. CDR1 is MDHEN and CDR2 is SYDVKM in the germline V gene. Deletions cut 0 bases from V and 1 base from J, with 12 bases between. The CDR3 has 16 residues. The CDR3 sequence is CASSLCVCIANTEAFF. In DNA form, the CDR3 reads TGTGCCAGCAGTTTATGCGTCTGTATAGCGAACACTGAAGCTTTCTTT.

The chain couples TRBV4-3 to TRBJ2-7; TRBD2 aligns across 10 bases. Germline V CDR1 and CDR2: LGHNA, YSLEER. Trimming cost V 0 bases and J 1 base; bases outside gene matches: 6. The CDR3 is 17 amino acids. As DNA, the CDR3 is TGCGCCAGCAGCCAAGATCTAGGACTAGCGGATTCCTACGAGCAGTACTTC. Translation: CASSQDLGLADSYEQYF.

The chain combines TRBV5-8 with TRBJ2-7; D might be TRBD2 (5 bases). CDR3 length equals 14 residues. V shed 5 bases and J shed 5 bases, with 17 bases lying between them. Germline values: CDR1 SGHTS, CDR2 YDEGEE. DNA of the CDR3: TGTGCCAGCAGGCCGAGGGTTAGAGCACACGAGCAGTACTTC. It encodes CASRPRVRAHEQYF.

This sequence joins TRBV28 and TRBJ2-7; 8 nucleotides match TRBD1. The V gene's germline CDR1 is MDHEN and CDR2 SYDVKM. V trimming: 6 bases; J trimming: 6 bases; junction bases outside the gene matches: 7. The CDR3 length is 13 residues. The CDR3 DNA reads TGTGCCAGCAGCCCTAAGGACAGGGTCGAGCAGTACTTC. Its translation: CASSPKDRVEQYF.

The chain has TRBV28 and TRBJ2-7; tentative D call: TRBD1 (5 bases). The CDR3 contains 14 residues. The germline V gene has CDR1 MDHEN and CDR2 SYDVKM. Deletions cut 2 bases from V and 4 bases from J, with 12 bases between. The CDR3 DNA reads as TGTGCCAGCAGTTTACAGGGTAGCCCTTACGAGCAGTACTTC. Encoded protein: CASSLQGSPYEQYF. Together with reference TRBV28 and TRBJ2-7, the CDR3 gives the full variable domain: DVKVTQSSRYLVKRTGEKVFLECVQDMDHENMFWYRQDPGLGLRLIYFSYDVKMKEKGDIPEGYSVSREKKERFSLILESASTNQTSMYLCASSLQGSPYEQYFGPGTRLTVT.

The rearrangement joins TRBV4-2 to TRBJ2-2; TRBD1 is a possible D gene (7 bases). Germline CDR1 and CDR2: LGHNA and YNFKEQ. The CDR3 extends over 18 amino acids. Trimming took off 7 bases at V and 1 base at J, with 22 bases between the two ends. CDR3 coding DNA: TGTGCCAGCACCGCAGGGGGGACCTTTGCTCAGAACACCGGGGAGCTGTTTTTT. Translated, it gives CASTAGGTFAQNTGELFF.

This clone was seen a single time. This sequence joins TRBV27 and TRBJ1-4; weak D call: TRBD1 (6 bases). This CDR3 has 15 residues. Between the trimmed V and J ends, which lost 4 bases and 1 base, there was a span of 10 bases. Germline V gene data show CDR1 as MNHEY and CDR2 as SMNVEV (reference sequence). The CDR3 DNA reads TGTGCCAGCAGTTCTTACAGGGAAACTAATGAAAAACTGTTTTTT. Amino acids: CASSSYRETNEKLFF.

The genes are TRBV5-1 and TRBJ2-1; D gene uncertain. The V end lost 0 bases, the J end lost 10 bases, and 5 bases lay between the germline ends. Germline V gives CDR1 SGHRS, CDR2 YFSETQ. There are 11 residues in the CDR3. DNA of the CDR3: TGCGCCAGCAGCTTGGACTGCGAGCAGTTCTTC. As protein: CASSLDCEQFF.

This chain connects TRBV2 to TRBJ1-4, with 9 bases fitting TRBD1. CDR1 is SNHLY and CDR2 is FYNNEI in the germline V gene. After removal of 7 bases from V and 2 bases from J, the junction contained 8 bases not matched to a gene. The CDR3 totals 16 residues. For the CDR3, the DNA is TGTGCCAGCATTAGGGACAGGGCTGTTACTAATGAAAAACTGTTTTTT. The encoded protein is CASIRDRAVTNEKLFF.

This chain uses TRBV6-1 with TRBJ2-1; 8 positions agree with TRBD2. The CDR3 totals 14 residues. In germline, CDR1 is MNHNS, CDR2 SASEGT. V dropped 8 bases and J dropped 2; count of bases not matched to a gene: 5. CDR3 DNA sequence: TGTGCCAGCGATAGCGGGAAGGCCTACAATGAGCAGTTCTTC. Its protein is CASDSGKAYNEQFF.

The CDR3 sequence: CASSLPGDRVNTEAFF. CDR3 DNA sequence: TGCGCCAGCAGCTTGCCGGGAGACAGGGTGAACACTGAAGCTTTCTTT. This chain uses TRBV5-1 with TRBJ1-1, with 7 bases lining up with TRBD1. Germline V gene data show CDR1 as SGHRS and CDR2 as YFSETQ. The CDR3 is 16 residues long. V shed 1 base and J 0 bases; nucleotides not matched to a gene: 6.